Listed below are T cell receptor beta chains from one sample, sequenced in a study of blood T cell repertoires in COVID-19. Using immunoSEQ multiplex PCR, the repertoire was profiled, and TCRdb retains in-frame clones only, with some absent. The data contain roughly 26,000 clones, around 60% of them singletons. Input material: peripheral blood. These receptors all come from a man in his 60s with active or convalescent COVID-19. CDR3s include the opening cysteine and the closing phenylalanine or tryptophan. The order of the fields is V gene, CDR3 protein.

V: TRBV6-5; CDR3: CASKLGDTTEAFF
V: TRBV2; CDR3: CASVKTGGKGSPLHF
V: TRBV19; CDR3: CASSTRGGGYEQYF
V: TRBV2; CDR3: CASSGGTGHAGAGANVLTF
V: TRBV6-5; CDR3: CASSKQDHSEAFF
V: TRBV11-3; CDR3: CASSLPTTHSNQPQHF
V: TRBV5-1; CDR3: CASSLDRNQPQHF
V: TRBV3-1/TRBV3-2; CDR3: CASSQPSGVSYEQYF
V: TRBV3-1/TRBV3-2; CDR3: CASSPAGVETDTQYF
V: TRBV12-3/TRBV12-4; CDR3: CASSLGRIYGYTF
V: TRBV15; CDR3: CATSRDGTNSNQPQHF
V: TRBV2; CDR3: CASSEILAGETQYF
V: TRBV7-2; CDR3: CASSFSSISGNTIYF
V: TRBV18; CDR3: CASGRGASGNTIYF
V: TRBV24-1; CDR3: CATSDLAGAGLDGDTQYF
V: TRBV9; CDR3: CASSALAESPNNEQFF
V: TRBV5-4; CDR3: CASRMGGAGANVLTF
V: TRBV6-5; CDR3: CASSYGQTSSGNTIYF
V: TRBV6-5; CDR3: CASSYSNSNSPLHF
V: TRBV27; CDR3: CASSLAGRIAYEQYF